This T cell receptor (beta chain) came from a study of beta chain features in type 1 diabetes. General study results and limits: Within the patient group, naive, central memory and Treg TCRB repertoires appeared more similar to each other than within healthy donors. Moderate but significant shortening of TCRB CDR3s was recorded in all four CD4+ subsets from Type 1 diabetes patients.

Germline CDR1 PRHDT, CDR2 FYEKMQ (reference sequence). CDR3 length: 16 amino acids. With 5 bases removed from V and 5 bases from J, the gap between germline ends came to 19 bases. Heparinised blood was drawn once per donor, averaging roughly 110 mL. Purity (above 95%) was reached by all sorted populations. What was sequenced were expressed TCRB transcripts, since all of the isolated RNA had been reverse transcribed. For naive, central memory and regulatory T cell samples, reads averaged roughly 3.6 million. Assay used: immunoSEQ multiplex PCR; TCRdb lists only in-frame clones, some missing. Of 600,000 or so clones listed, around 15% are singletons. The sample holds a few counts of this clone. The antigen is unknown.

The origin of this receptor is a young man with type 1 diabetes. The chain has TRBV13 and TRBJ2-1, with D maybe TRBD1 (5 bases). The sequenced sample consisted of naive CD4+ T cells from blood. The CDR3 is CASSARGWERDNEQFF. In DNA form, the CDR3 reads TGTGCCAGCAGCGCAAGGGGTTGGGAAAGGGACAATGAGCAGTTCTTC.